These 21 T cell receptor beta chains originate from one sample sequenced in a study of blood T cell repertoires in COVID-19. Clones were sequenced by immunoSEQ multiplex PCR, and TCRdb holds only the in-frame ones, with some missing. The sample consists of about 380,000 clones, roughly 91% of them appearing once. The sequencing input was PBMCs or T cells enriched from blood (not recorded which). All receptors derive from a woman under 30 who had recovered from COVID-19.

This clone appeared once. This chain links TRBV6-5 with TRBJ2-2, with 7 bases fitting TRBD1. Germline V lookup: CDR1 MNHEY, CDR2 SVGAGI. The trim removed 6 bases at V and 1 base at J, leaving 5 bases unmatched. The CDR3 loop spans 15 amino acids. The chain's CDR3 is CASSATGWNTGELFF. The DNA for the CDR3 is TGTGCCAGCAGCGCGACAGGGTGGAACACCGGGGAGCTGTTTTTT.

CDR3 in amino acids: CASTGQGTNTEAFF. Written as DNA, the CDR3 is TGCGCCAGCACGGGACAGGGGACGAACACTGAAGCTTTCTTT. The rearrangement links TRBV10-2 to TRBJ1-1, with 10 bases that match TRBD1. This CDR3 is 14 amino acids long. V lost 7 bases and J lost 1; bases outside the gene matches: 3. In germline, CDR1 is WSHSY, CDR2 SAAADI.

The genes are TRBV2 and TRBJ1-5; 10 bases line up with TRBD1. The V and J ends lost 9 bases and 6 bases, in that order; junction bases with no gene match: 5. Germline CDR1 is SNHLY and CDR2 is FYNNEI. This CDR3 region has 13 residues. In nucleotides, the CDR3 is TGTGCCAGAGGACAGGGGGAGGGTCAGCCCCAGCATTTT. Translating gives CARGQGEGQPQHF.

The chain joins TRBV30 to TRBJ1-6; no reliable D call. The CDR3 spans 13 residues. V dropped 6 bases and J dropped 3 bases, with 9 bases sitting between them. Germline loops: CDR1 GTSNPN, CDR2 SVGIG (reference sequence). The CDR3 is CACRSHYNSPLHF. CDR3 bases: TGTGCCTGCAGAAGTCACTATAATTCACCCCTCCACTTT.

In DNA, the CDR3 is TGTGCCAGCAGTTCGGGACTAGCGGGGGGACTGAGCTCCTACGAGCAGTACTTC. It is translated as CASSSGLAGGLSSYEQYF. The chain carries TRBV28 and TRBJ2-7, with TRBD2 matching over 15 bases. The V gene end was trimmed by 4 bases and the J gene end by 0 bases; junction bases not matched to a gene: 7. This CDR3 contains 18 residues. Germline V gene sequence: CDR1 MDHEN, CDR2 SYDVKM.

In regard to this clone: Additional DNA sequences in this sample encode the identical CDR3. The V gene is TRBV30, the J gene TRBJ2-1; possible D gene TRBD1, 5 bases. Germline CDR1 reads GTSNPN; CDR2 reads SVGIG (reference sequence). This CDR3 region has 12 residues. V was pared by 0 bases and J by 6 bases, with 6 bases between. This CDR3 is CAWSVQGNEQFF. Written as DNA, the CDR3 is TGTGCCTGGAGTGTTCAGGGCAATGAGCAGTTCTTC.

The CDR3 protein is CASRQRVAGYNEQFF. The CDR3 bases are TGTGCCAGCAGGCAGCGGGTAGCGGGGTACAATGAGCAGTTCTTC. V is TRBV7-9 and J is TRBJ2-1; 8 nucleotides agree with TRBD2. In germline, CDR1 is SEHNR, CDR2 FQNEAQ (reference sequence). CDR3 size: 15 residues. The trim removed 6 bases at V and 4 bases at J, leaving 8 bases unmatched.

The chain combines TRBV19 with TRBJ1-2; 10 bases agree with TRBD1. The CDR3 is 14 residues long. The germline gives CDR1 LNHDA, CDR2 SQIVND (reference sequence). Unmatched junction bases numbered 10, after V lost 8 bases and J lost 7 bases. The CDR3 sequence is CASRPGQGLGGYTF. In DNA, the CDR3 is TGTGCCAGTCGACCGGGACAGGGGTTAGGTGGCTACACCTTC.

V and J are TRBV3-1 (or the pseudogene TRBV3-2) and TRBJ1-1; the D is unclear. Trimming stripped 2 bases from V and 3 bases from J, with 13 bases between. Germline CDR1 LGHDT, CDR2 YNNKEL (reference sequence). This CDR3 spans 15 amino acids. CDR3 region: CASSQYLVVDTEAFF. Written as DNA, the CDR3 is TGTGCCAGCAGCCAATATTTAGTCGTGGACACTGAAGCTTTCTTT.

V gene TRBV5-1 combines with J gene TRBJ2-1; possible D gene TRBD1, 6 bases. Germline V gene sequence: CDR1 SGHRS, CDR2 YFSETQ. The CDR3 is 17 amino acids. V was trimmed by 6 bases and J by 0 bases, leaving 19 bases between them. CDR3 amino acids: CASKKAGVIGSYNEQFF. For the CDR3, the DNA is TGCGCCAGCAAGAAGGCAGGGGTCATCGGCTCCTACAATGAGCAGTTCTTC.

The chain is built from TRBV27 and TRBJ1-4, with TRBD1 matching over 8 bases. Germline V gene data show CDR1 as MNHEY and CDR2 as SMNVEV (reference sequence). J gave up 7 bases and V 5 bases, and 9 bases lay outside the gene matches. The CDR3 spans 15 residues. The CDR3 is CASSRTGQGGEKLFF. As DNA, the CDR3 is TGTGCCAGCAGTAGAACCGGACAGGGAGGTGAAAAACTGTTTTTT.

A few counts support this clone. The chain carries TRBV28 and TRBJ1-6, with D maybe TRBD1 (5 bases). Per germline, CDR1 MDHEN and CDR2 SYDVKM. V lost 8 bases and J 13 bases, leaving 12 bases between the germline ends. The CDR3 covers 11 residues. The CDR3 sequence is CASRGRVPLHF. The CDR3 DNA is TGTGCCAGCCGGGGGAGGGTCCCCCTCCACTTT.

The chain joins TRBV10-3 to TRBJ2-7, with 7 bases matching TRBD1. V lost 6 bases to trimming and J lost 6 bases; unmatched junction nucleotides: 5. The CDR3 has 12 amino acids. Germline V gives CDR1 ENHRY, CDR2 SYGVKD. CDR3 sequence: CAISETGSEQYF. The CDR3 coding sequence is TGTGCCATCAGCGAGACAGGGTCCGAGCAGTACTTC.

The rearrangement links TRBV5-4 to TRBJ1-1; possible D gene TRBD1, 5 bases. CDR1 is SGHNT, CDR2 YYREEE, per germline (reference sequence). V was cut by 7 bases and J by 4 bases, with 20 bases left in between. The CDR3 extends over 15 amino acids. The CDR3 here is CASDSYPTTLTEAFF. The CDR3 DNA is TGTGCCAGCGACAGCTACCCCACTACCCTCACTGAAGCTTTCTTT.

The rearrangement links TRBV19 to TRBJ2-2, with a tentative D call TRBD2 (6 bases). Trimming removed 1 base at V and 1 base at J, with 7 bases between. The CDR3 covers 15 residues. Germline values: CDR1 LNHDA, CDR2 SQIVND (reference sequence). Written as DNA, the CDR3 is TGTGCCAGTAGTATAGGGACTAAGAACACCGGGGAGCTGTTTTTT. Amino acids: CASSIGTKNTGELFF.

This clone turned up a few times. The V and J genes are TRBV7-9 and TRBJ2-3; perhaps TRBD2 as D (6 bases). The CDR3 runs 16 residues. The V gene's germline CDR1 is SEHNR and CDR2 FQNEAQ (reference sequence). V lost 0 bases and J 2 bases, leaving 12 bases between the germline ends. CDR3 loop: CASSLAPGLLTDTQYF. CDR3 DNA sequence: TGTGCCAGCAGCTTAGCACCGGGACTTCTCACAGATACGCAGTATTTT. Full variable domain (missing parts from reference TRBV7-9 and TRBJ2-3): DTGVSQNPRHKITKRGQNVTFRCDPISEHNRLYWYRQTLGQGPEFLTYFQNEAQLEKSRLLSDRFSAERPKGSFSTLEIQRTEQGDSAMYLCASSLAPGLLTDTQYFGPGTRLTVL.

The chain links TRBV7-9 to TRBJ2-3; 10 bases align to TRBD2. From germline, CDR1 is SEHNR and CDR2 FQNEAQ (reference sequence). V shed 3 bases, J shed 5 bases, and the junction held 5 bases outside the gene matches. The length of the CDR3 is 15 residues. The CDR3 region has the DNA TGTGCCAGCAGCTTTAGCGGGGGGATTGGAGATACGCAGTATTTT. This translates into CASSFSGGIGDTQYF.

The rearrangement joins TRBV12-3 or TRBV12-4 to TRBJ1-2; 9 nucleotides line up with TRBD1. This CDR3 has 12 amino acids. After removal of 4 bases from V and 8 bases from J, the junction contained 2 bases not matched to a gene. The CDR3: CASSWTGVGYTF. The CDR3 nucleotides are TGTGCCAGCAGTTGGACAGGGGTGGGCTACACCTTC.

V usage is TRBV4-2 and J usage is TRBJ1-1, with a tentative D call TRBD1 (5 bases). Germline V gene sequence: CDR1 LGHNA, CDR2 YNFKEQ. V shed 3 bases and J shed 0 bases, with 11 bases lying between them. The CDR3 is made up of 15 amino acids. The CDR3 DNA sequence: TGTGCCAGCAGCCAGGGGGGAGCGCTGAACACTGAAGCTTTCTTT. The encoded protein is CASSQGGALNTEAFF.

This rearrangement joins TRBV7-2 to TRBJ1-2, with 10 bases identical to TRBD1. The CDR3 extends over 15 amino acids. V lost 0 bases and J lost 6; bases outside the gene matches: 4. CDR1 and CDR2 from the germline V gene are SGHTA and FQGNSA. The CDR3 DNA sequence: TGTGCCAGCAGCTTAGCCCCCGGGACAGGGGATGGCTACACCTTC. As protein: CASSLAPGTGDGYTF.

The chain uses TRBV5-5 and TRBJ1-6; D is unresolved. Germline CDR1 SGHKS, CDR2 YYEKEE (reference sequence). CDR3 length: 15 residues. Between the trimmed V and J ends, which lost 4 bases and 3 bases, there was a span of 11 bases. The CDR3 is CASSPGGDYNSPLHF. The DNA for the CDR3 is TGTGCCAGCAGCCCAGGCGGGGACTATAATTCACCCCTCCACTTT.